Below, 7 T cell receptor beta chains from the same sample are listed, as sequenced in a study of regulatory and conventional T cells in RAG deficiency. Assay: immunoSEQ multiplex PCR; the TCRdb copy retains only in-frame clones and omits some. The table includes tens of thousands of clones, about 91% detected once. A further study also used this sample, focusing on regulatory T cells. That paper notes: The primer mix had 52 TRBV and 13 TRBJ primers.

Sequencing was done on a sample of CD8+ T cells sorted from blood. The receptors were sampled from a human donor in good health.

The CDR3 is CASSTQGVGNSNQPQHF. CDR3 in DNA: TGTGCCAGCAGCACCCAAGGGGTCGGGAACAGCAATCAGCCCCAGCATTTT. The rearrangement uses TRBV21-1 and TRBJ1-5. TRBV21-1 is deemed a pseudogene. This CDR3 spans 17 amino acids.

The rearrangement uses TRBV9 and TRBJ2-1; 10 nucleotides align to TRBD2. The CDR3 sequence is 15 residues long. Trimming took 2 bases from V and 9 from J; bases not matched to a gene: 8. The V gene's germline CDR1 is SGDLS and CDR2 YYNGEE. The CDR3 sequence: CASSVTSGPNGEQFF. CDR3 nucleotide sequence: TGTGCCAGCAGCGTGACTAGCGGGCCTAACGGTGAGCAGTTCTTC.

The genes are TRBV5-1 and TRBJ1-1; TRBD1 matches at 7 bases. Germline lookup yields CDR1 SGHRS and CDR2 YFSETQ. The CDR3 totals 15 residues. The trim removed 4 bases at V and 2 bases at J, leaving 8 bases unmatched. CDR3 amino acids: CASSEWTGGNTEAFF. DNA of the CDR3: TGCGCCAGCAGCGAATGGACAGGAGGAAACACTGAAGCTTTCTTT. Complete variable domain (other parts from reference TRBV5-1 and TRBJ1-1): KAGVTQTPRYLIKTRGQQVTLSCSPISGHRSVSWYQQTPGQGLQFLFEYFSETQRNKGNFPGRFSGRQFSNSRSEMNVSTLELGDSALYLCASSEWTGGNTEAFFGQGTRLTVV.

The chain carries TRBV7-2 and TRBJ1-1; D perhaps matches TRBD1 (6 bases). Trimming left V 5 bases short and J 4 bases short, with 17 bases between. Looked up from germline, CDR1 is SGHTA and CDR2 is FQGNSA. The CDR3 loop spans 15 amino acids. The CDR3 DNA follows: TGTGCCAGCAGCATGAACAGGGTATTCGGCACTGAAGCTTTCTTT. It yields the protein CASSMNRVFGTEAFF.

Here the CDR3 DNA reads TGTGCCAGCAGCCTTGGGACTCCGAGCTCTGGAAACACCATATATTTT. This sequence encodes CASSLGTPSSGNTIYF. The J gene is TRBJ1-3, the V gene TRBV7-6; TRBD1 is a possible D gene (5 bases). The length of the CDR3 is 16 residues. V was cut by 5 bases and J by 0 bases, with 14 bases left in between. CDR1 and CDR2 (germline): SGHVS, FNYEAQ.

DNA of the CDR3: TGTGCCAGCAGCCAAGAGTCATCTAGCGGGAACCTAAACACCGGGGAGCTGTTTTTT. Its translation is CASSQESSSGNLNTGELFF. This chain joins TRBV4-2 and TRBJ2-2, with TRBD2 matching over 9 bases. The V gene end was trimmed by 0 bases and the J gene end by 2 bases; junction bases not matched to a gene: 10. The germline CDR1 and CDR2 sequences are LGHNA and YNFKEQ. This CDR3 is built from 19 residues.

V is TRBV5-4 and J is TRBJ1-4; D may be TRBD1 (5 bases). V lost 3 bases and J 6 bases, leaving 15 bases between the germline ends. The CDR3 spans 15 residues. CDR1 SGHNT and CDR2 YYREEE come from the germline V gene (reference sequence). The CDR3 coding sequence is TGTGCCAGCAGCTCATACAGGAAGGGGCATGAAAAACTGTTTTTT. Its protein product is CASSSYRKGHEKLFF.